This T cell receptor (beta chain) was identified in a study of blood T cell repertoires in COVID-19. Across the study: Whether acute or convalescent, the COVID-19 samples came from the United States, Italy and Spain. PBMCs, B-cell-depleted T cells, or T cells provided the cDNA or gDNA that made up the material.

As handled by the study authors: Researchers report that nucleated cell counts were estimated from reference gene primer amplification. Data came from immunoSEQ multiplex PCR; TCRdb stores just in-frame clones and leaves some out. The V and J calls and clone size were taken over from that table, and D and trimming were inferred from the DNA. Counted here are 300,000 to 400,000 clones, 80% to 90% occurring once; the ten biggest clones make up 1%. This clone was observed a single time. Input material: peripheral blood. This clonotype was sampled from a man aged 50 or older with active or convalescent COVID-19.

Here the CDR3 reads CASSTRTGGGTEAFF. The CDR3 bases are TGCGCCAGCAGCACCCGGACAGGGGGGGGCACTGAAGCTTTCTTT. The V gene is TRBV5-1, the J gene TRBJ1-1; 10 nucleotides match TRBD1. The CDR3 is 15 amino acids. CDR1 is SGHRS and CDR2 is YFSETQ in the germline V gene. The junction had 7 bases not matched to a gene; V was cut back by 4 bases and J by 4 bases.